These T cell receptor beta chains were read from a single sample in a study of blood T cell repertoires in COVID-19. TCRdb's table, derived via immunoSEQ multiplex PCR, lists solely in-frame clones and lacks some. The sample shows around 300,000 clones, roughly nine tenths of them seen only once. Material: PBMCs or T cells enriched from blood (not recorded which). These receptors all stem from a woman aged 18-35 years who had recovered from COVID-19. The CDR3 runs from the conserved cysteine through the conserved F or W. The D gene is left open where the match is weak. Size tells how often a clone was seen (once, few, many) or the class of an expanded clone, and some rows leave it out.

J gene,clone size,D gene,V gene,CDR3 DNA,CDR3 protein
TRBJ1-2,.,.,TRBV28,TGTGCCAGCATCCCCGGGGGGAGAGGTAGGGATTATGGCTACACCTTC,CASIPGGRGRDYGYTF
TRBJ1-6,few,TRBD1,TRBV5-4,TGTGCCAGCAGCCCGGGGACAGGACGGTGGAATTCACCCCTCCACTTT,CASSPGTGRWNSPLHF
TRBJ2-2,.,.,TRBV5-6,TGTGCCAGCAGCTTGCTTGTGGGCCCCGGGGAGCTGTTTTTT,CASSLLVGPGELFF
TRBJ1-1,.,TRBD1,TRBV7-9,TGTGCCAGCAGCTATGCTAAGGGACAGATTAAAGCTTTCTTT,CASSYAKGQIKAFF
TRBJ1-4,.,TRBD1,TRBV7-6,TGTGCCAGCAGCTTAGGGGACAGGAATAATGAAAAACTGTTTTTT,CASSLGDRNNEKLFF
TRBJ2-5,.,TRBD1,TRBV12-3/TRBV12-4,TGTGCCAGCAGCCCCGGGACAGAAGAGACCCAGTACTTC,CASSPGTEETQYF
TRBJ1-6,.,TRBD1,TRBV5-4,TGTGCCAGCAGCCGAGGACAGGGAGGTTTTGATTCACCCCTCCACTTT,CASSRGQGGFDSPLHF
TRBJ1-3,.,.,TRBV5-6,TGTGCCAGCAGCCCGGGGATCTCTGGAAACACCATATATTTT,CASSPGISGNTIYF
TRBJ2-7,.,.,TRBV24-1,TGTGCCACCAGTGATTTGGGTAGGGGCCGAGTCTACGAGCAGTACTTC,CATSDLGRGRVYEQYF
TRBJ2-7,.,TRBD2,TRBV9,TGTGCCAGCAGCCCTCAGGTGGCGGGGGGCTCCTACGAGCAGTACTTC,CASSPQVAGGSYEQYF
TRBJ2-1,.,TRBD1,TRBV10-1,TGCGCCAGCAGCATGACAGGGAATGAGCAGTTCTTC,CASSMTGNEQFF
TRBJ2-1,.,TRBD1,TRBV2,TGTGCCAGCAGTGTTCAGGGGGCGGAGAATGAGCAGTTCTTC,CASSVQGAENEQFF
TRBJ1-4,.,.,TRBV25-1,TGTGCCAGCAGTGAATCAACACGGCGGGGCGAAAAACTGTTTTTT,CASSESTRRGEKLFF
TRBJ2-1,.,.,TRBV9,TGTGCCAGCAGCGGGATGACGGGGCAGTTCTTC,CASSGMTGQFF
TRBJ1-2,.,TRBD1,TRBV2,TGTGCCAGCAGCATACAGGGGTTAAGGGAAGGCTACACCTTC,CASSIQGLREGYTF
TRBJ2-3,.,.,TRBV6-4,TGTGCCAGCAGTGAGGGCAGGGGAACAGATACGCAGTATTTT,CASSEGRGTDTQYF
TRBJ2-5,.,TRBD2,TRBV11-3,TGTGCCAGCAGCTTAGGACTAGCGGGGGGAGAAGAGACCCAGTACTTC,CASSLGLAGGEETQYF
TRBJ1-1,.,TRBD1,TRBV12-3/TRBV12-4,TGTGCCAGCAGTTACCCCGGACAGGCTGGAGCTTTCTTT,CASSYPGQAGAFF
TRBJ2-5,once,TRBD2,TRBV12-3/TRBV12-4,TGTGCCAGCAGCCGGGGGGGCGGCGAGACCCAGTACTTC,CASSRGGGETQYF
TRBJ1-2,.,.,TRBV11-1,TGTGCCAGCAGCTTAGGGTTTGCAGACTATGGCTACACCTTC,CASSLGFADYGYTF
TRBJ1-6,.,.,TRBV4-1,TGCGCCAGCAGCCAAGATCGGTTGGATAATTCACCCCTCCACTTT,CASSQDRLDNSPLHF
TRBJ1-5,.,.,TRBV11-2,TGTGCCAGCAGCTTAGATCCGGGGTCGGGTCAGCCCCAGCATTTT,CASSLDPGSGQPQHF
TRBJ2-1,.,TRBD2,TRBV5-1,TGCGCCAGCAGCTCCACGACTAGCGGGGGGGCGGAGTTCTTC,CASSSTTSGGAEFF
TRBJ2-1,.,.,TRBV3-1/TRBV3-2,TGTGCCAGCAGCCCCAGACAGCTCGGTTCCTACAATGAGCAGTTCTTC,CASSPRQLGSYNEQFF